The TCR beta chain described here comes from a study of CD8 T cells in ankylosing spondylitis. The study's findings and limits: Several of the motif variants were reported before in synovial fluid and blood from reactive arthritis. Within matched ankylosing spondylitis synovial fluid, disease-linked clones were reportedly significantly enriched. Fewer than ten highly homologous variants made up a TCR beta motif, and this motif appeared characteristic of ankylosing spondylitis blood.

This clonotype was counted ten times or more. Its matching antigen is unknown. The CDR3 loop spans 11 amino acids. Trimming pared 6 bases from V and 6 bases from J, leaving 11 bases between. Germline values: CDR1 DFQATT, CDR2 SNEGSKA (reference sequence). Construction of TCR beta libraries was performed using quantitative 5'-RACE with molecular barcodes. MiXCR, run by TCRdb on the 5' RACE reads, gives a single entry per CDR3 protein. The table lists 150,000 to 200,000 distinct CDR3 sequences, about 16% of them singletons. Sequenced sample: blood, either unsorted or a sorted T cell fraction (not recorded which). The chain combines TRBV20-1 with TRBJ2-5, with D possibly TRBD1 on 5 matching bases. This receptor was obtained from a male donor with ankylosing spondylitis or in good health (not recorded which). The CDR3, as DNA: TGCAGTGCCAGAATGGGGCAGACCCAGTACTTC. Amino acids: CSARMGQTQYF.